This entry features one TCR beta chain sequence. These data come from a study of monozygotic twins with inflammatory bowel disease. Amplification of TCRalpha and TCRbeta cDNA involved two nested PCRs that ran for 16 and 9 cycles. TCRdb reprocessed the 5' RACE reads and reports one entry per CDR3 protein, with no DNA. This table lists some 450,000 distinct CDR3 sequences. Germline CDR1 is SNHLY and CDR2 is FYNNEI. This CDR3 region has 14 residues. Input material: blood. This sequence joins TRBV2 and TRBJ2-6. The TCR comes from a human donor with ulcerative colitis or Crohn's disease, or a healthy co-twin of an affected twin (not recorded which). Here the CDR3 reads CASSESNGANVLTF.